The entry below gives a single TCR beta chain sequence along with its context. This specimen comes from a study of blood T cell repertoires in COVID-19. Sequencing was performed with immunoSEQ multiplex PCR; in TCRdb, only in-frame clones are kept and a portion is missing. Found here are over 300,000 clones, roughly 88% of them singletons; the top ten hold under 2.5%. Looked up from germline, CDR1 is KGHSH and CDR2 is LQKENI. This CDR3 is built from 15 residues. Trimming removed 0 bases at V and 6 bases at J, with 14 bases between. Sequenced material: PBMCs or T cells enriched from blood (not recorded which). The chain uses TRBV18 and TRBJ1-1; TRBD1 might be the D (5 bases). This clonotype originated in a man aged 30 to 39 who had recovered from COVID-19. The CDR3 DNA reads as TGTGCCAGCTCACCACCGCCAGGGCGGGGGGCTGAAGCTTTCTTT. It codes for CASSPPPGRGAEAFF.